Detailed here is one T cell receptor (beta chain). Its target is unknown. This sample stems from a study of blood T cells in healthy people across ages. Study-level results: Whereas aged donors had fewer naive CD4+ cells, long-lived donors had more of them and higher diversity. The diversity estimates, figures obtained from one million T cells, were considered underestimates.

A J-beta primer mix and a sample-barcoded 5' primer were used in a second PCR of roughly 6 to 11 cycles. Every cDNA molecule carried a tag from a template-switch adaptor bearing 12 random nucleotides. TCRdb itself ran the 5' RACE reads through MiXCR, one entry per CDR3 protein. Seen here are 550,000 to 750,000 distinct CDR3 sequences, more than 20% observed once, and the top ten hold more than 3%. This CDR3 region has 14 residues. Germline CDR1 is SEHNR and CDR2 is FQNEAQ (reference sequence). V gave up 4 bases and J gave up 15 bases; unmatched junction bases: 11. The genes are TRBV7-9 and TRBJ2-1; 11 nucleotides agree with TRBD2. The TCR originated in a man between 65 and 80 years old in good health. Sequenced sample: blood. As DNA, the CDR3 is TGTGCCAGCAGCTCCCATCAACTAGCGGGAGTCCCGTTCTTC. Residues: CASSSHQLAGVPFF. Full variable domain (outside the CDR3, taken from reference TRBV7-9 and TRBJ2-1): DTGVSQNPRHKITKRGQNVTFRCDPISEHNRLYWYRQTLGQGPEFLTYFQNEAQLEKSRLLSDRFSAERPKGSFSTLEIQRTEQGDSAMYLCASSSHQLAGVPFFGPGTRLTVL.